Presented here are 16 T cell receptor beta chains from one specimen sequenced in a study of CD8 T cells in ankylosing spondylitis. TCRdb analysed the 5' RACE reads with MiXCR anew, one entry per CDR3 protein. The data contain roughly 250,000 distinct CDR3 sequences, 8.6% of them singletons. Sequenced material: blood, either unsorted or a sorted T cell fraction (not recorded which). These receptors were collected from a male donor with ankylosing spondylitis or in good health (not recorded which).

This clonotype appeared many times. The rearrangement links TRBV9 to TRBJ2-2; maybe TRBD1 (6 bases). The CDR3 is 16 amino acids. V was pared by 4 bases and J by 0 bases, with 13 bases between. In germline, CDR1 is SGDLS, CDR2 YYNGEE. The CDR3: CASSTRTETNTGELFF. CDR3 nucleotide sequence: TGTGCCAGCAGCACTAGGACAGAAACGAACACCGGGGAGCTGTTTTTT.

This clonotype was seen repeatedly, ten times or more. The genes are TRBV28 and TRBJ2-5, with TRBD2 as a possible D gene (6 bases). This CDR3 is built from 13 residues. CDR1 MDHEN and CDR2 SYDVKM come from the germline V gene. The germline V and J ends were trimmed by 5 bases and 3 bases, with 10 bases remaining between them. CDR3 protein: CASSRWGEETQYF. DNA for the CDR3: TGTGCCAGCAGTCGCTGGGGGGAAGAGACCCAGTACTTC. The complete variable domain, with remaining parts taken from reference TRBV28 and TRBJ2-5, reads DVKVTQSSRYLVKRTGEKVFLECVQDMDHENMFWYRQDPGLGLRLIYFSYDVKMKEKGDIPEGYSVSREKKERFSLILESASTNQTSMYLCASSRWGEETQYFGPGTRLLVL.

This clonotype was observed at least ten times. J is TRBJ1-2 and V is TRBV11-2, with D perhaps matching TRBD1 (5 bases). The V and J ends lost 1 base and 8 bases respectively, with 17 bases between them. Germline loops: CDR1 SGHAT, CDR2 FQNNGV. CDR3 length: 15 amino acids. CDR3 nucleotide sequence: TGTGCCAGCAGCTTAGCCGGGACCTTGTTCTTCGGCTACACCTTC. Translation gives CASSLAGTLFFGYTF.

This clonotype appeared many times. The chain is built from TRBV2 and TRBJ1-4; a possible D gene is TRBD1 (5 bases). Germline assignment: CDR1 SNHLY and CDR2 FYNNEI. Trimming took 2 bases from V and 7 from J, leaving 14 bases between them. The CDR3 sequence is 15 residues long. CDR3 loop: CASSELEEGAEKLFF. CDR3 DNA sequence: TGTGCCAGCAGTGAATTGGAGGAAGGGGCTGAAAAACTGTTTTTT.

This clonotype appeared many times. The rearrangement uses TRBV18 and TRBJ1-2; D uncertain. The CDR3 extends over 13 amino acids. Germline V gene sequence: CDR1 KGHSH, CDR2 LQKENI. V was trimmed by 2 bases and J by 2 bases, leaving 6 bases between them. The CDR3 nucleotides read TGTGCCAGCTCACCAAATGACAACTATGGCTACACCTTC. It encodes CASSPNDNYGYTF.

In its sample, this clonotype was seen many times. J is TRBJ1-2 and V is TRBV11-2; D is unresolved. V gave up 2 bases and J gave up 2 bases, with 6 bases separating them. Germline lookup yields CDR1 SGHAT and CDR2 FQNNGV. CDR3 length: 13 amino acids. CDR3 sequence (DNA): TGTGCCAGCAGCTTAAGGGAAAACTATGGCTACACCTTC. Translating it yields CASSLRENYGYTF.

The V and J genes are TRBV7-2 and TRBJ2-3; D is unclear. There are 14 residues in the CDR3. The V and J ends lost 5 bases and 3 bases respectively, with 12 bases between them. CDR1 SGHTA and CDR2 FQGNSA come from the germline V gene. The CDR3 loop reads CASSRGIGTDTQYF. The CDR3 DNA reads TGTGCCAGCAGCCGAGGAATCGGAACAGATACGCAGTATTTT.

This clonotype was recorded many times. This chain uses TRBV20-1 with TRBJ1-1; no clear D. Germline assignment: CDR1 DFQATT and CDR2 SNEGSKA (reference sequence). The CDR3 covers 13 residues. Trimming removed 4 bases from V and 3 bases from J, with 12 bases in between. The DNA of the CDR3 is TGCAGTGCTACCCAGGACGGGGACACTGAAGCTTTCTTT. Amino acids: CSATQDGDTEAFF.

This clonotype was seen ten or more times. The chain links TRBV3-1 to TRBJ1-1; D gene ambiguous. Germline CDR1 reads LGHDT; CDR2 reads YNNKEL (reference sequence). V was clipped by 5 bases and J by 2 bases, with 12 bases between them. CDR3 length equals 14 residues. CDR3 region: CASSYRTVNTEAFF. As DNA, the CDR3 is TGTGCCAGCAGCTACCGGACGGTTAACACTGAAGCTTTCTTT.

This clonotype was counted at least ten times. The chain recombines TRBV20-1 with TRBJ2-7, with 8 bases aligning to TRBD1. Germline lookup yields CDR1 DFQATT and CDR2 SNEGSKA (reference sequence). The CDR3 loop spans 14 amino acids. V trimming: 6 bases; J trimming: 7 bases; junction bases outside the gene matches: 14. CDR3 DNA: TGCAGTGCCAACCGACAGGGGCCTATCGCTGAGCAGTACTTC. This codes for CSANRQGPIAEQYF.

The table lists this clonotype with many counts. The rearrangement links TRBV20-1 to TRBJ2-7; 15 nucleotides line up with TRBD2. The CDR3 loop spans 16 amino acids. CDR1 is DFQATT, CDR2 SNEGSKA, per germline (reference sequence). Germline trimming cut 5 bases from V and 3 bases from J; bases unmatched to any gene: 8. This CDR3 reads CSASSGTSGGYYEQYF. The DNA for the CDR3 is TGCAGTGCTTCCTCCGGGACTAGCGGGGGGTACTACGAGCAGTACTTC.

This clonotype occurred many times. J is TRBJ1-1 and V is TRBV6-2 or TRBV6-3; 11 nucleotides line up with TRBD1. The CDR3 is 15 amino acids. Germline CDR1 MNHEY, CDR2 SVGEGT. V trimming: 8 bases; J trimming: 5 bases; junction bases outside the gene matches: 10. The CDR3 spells CASRSPGTGGTEAFF. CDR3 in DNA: TGTGCCAGCCGTAGCCCCGGGACAGGGGGTACTGAAGCTTTCTTT.

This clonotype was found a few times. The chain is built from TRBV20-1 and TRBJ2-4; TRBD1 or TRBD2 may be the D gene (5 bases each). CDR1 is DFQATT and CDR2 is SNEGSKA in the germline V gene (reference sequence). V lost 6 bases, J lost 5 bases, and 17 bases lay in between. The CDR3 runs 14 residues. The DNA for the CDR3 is TGCAGTGCCGCCCCCGGGACGATACAAAACATTCAGTACTTC. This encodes CSAAPGTIQNIQYF.

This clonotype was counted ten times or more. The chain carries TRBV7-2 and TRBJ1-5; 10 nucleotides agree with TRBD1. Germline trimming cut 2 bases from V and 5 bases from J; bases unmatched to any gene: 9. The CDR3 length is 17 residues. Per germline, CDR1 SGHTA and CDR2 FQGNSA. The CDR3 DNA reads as TGTGCCAGCAGCTTACGCTTACAAGGACAGGGGGATCAGCCCCAGCATTTT. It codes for CASSLRLQGQGDQPQHF.

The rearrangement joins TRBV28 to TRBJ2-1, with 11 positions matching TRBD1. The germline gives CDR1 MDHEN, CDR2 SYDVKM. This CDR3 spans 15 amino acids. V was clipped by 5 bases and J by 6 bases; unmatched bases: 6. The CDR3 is CASSLPGQGANEQFF. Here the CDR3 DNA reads TGTGCCAGCAGTCTCCCAGGACAGGGGGCCAATGAGCAGTTCTTC.

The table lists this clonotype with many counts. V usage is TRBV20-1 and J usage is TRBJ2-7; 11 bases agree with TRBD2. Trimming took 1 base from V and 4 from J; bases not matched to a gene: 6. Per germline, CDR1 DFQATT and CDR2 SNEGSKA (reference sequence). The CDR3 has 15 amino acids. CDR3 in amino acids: CSARVLAGGLYEQYF. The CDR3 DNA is TGCAGTGCTAGAGTGCTAGCGGGGGGTTTGTACGAGCAGTACTTC.